This T cell receptor beta chain came from a study of CD8 T cells in ankylosing spondylitis. Study-level findings and limits: Reports say disease-linked clones showed up significantly more in matched ankylosing spondylitis synovial fluid. Certain motif variants had earlier been reported in reactive arthritis synovial fluid and blood. CD8+ cells made up the disease-linked clones, which were relatively rare in peripheral blood.

This CDR3 is built from 14 residues. CDR1 DFQATT and CDR2 SNEGSKA come from the germline V gene (reference sequence). Trimming took off 3 bases at V and 5 bases at J, with 16 bases between the two ends. Points on this clonotype: What it recognizes is unknown.

Libraries for TCR beta were made by quantitative 5'-RACE with molecular barcodes. Each CDR3 protein gets one entry after TCRdb re-called the 5' RACE reads with MiXCR. Of about 360,000 distinct CDR3 sequences in the sample, 20% to 25% were seen once. The chain couples TRBV20-1 to TRBJ2-5, with TRBD1 as a possible D gene (6 bases). The source of this sequence is a male donor with ankylosing spondylitis or in good health (not recorded which). Sequencing used blood, either unsorted or a sorted T cell fraction (not recorded which). The chain's CDR3 is CSARATGSEETQYF. As DNA, the CDR3 is TGCAGTGCTAGGGCTACAGGGAGTGAGGAGACCCAGTACTTC.